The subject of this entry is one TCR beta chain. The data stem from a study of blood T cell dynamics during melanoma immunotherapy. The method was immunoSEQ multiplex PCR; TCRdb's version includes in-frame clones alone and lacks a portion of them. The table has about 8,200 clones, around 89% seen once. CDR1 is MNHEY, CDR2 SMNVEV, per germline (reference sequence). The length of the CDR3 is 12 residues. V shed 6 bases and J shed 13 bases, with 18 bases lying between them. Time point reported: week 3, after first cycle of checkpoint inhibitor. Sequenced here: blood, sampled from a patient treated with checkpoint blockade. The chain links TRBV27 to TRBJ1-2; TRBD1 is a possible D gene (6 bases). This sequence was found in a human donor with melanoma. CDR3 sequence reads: CASSPLGGACTF. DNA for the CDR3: TGTGCCAGCAGCCCACTGGGGGGCGCGTGCACCTTC.